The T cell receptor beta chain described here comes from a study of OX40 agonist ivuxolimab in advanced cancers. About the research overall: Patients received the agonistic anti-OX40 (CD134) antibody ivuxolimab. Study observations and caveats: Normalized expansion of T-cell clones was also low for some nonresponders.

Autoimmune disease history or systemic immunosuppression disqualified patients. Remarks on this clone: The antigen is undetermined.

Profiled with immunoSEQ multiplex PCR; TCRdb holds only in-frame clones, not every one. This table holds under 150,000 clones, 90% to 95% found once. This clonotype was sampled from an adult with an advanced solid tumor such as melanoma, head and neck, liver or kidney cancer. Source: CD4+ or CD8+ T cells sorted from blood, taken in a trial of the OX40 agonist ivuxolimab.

The DNA of the CDR3 is TGTGCCAGCAGCTTGGGGGAAGGCTACGAGCAGTACTTC. It translates to CASSLGEGYEQYF. The rearrangement links TRBV11-2 to TRBJ2-7; either TRBD1 or TRBD2 may fit D (5 bases each). The V end lost 3 bases, the J end lost 3 bases, and 9 bases lay between the germline ends. This CDR3 comprises 13 residues. Germline-derived CDR1 and CDR2 are SGHAT and FQNNGV. Based on the CDR3 plus reference TRBV11-2 and TRBJ2-7, the full variable domain is EAGVAQSPRYKIIEKRQSVAFWCNPISGHATLYWYQQILGQGPKLLIQFQNNGVVDDSQLPKDRFSAERLKGVDSTLKIQPAKLEDSAVYLCASSLGEGYEQYFGPGTRLTVT.